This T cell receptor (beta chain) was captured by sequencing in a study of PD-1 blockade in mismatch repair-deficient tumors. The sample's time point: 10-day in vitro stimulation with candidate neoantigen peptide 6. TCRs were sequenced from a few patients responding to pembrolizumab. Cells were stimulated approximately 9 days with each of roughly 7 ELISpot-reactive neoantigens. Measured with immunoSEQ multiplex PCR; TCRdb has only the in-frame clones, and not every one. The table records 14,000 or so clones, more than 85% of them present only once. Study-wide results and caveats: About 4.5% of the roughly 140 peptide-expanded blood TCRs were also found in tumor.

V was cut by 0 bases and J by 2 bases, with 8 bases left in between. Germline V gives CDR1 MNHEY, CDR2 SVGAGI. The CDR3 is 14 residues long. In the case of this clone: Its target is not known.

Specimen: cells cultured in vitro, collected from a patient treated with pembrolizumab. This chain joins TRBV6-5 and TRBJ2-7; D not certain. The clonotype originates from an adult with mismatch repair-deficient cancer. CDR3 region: CASSYSPGPYEQYF. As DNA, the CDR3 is TGTGCCAGCAGTTACTCGCCCGGTCCCTACGAGCAGTACTTC.